The 25 T cell receptor beta chains below come from one sample, sequenced in a study of cytomegalovirus exposure and HLA in healthy donors. The PCR contained 60 Vbeta and 13 Jbeta primers. TCRdb's copy holds only in-frame clones and misses some; the assay was immunoSEQ multiplex PCR. The sample shows over 95,000 clones, about four fifths of them seen only once. The specimen was PBMCs. Source of these receptors: a young woman in good health and CMV-seronegative.

J is TRBJ1-3 and V is TRBV7-9; D perhaps matches TRBD1 (5 bases). V lost 1 base and J 2 bases, leaving 12 bases between the germline ends. CDR3 size: 16 residues. CDR1 and CDR2 from the germline V gene are SEHNR and FQNEAQ (reference sequence). The CDR3 sequence is CASSLDRFVAGNTIYF. The CDR3 nucleotides read TGTGCCAGCAGCTTAGACAGGTTCGTGGCTGGAAACACCATATATTTT.

The rearrangement uses TRBV5-6 and TRBJ2-1; perhaps TRBD2 as D (5 bases). The germline CDR1 and CDR2 sequences are SGHDT and YYEEEE. The V end was cut by 3 bases, the J end by 2 bases, with 21 bases between. This CDR3 region has 18 residues. In DNA form, the CDR3 reads TGTGCCAGCAGCTCCATCCTCCGGGGAGCAGGCCCCTACAATGAGCAGTTCTTC. This sequence encodes CASSSILRGAGPYNEQFF.

This chain links TRBV5-1 with TRBJ2-2, with 8 bases matching TRBD2. Per the germline V gene, CDR1 is SGHRS and CDR2 is YFSETQ. The V and J ends lost 0 bases and 3 bases, in that order; junction bases with no gene match: 1. The CDR3 totals 15 residues. DNA for the CDR3: TGCGCCAGCAGCTTGGTTAGCGGGGACACCGGGGAGCTGTTTTTT. It codes for CASSLVSGDTGELFF.

The chain uses TRBV4-2 and TRBJ2-7, with 10 nucleotides matching TRBD2. The length of the CDR3 is 16 residues. V shed 0 bases and J 4 bases; nucleotides not matched to a gene: 6. Per the germline V gene, CDR1 is LGHNA and CDR2 is YNFKEQ. In DNA form, the CDR3 reads TGTGCCAGCAGCCAAGAACGTAGCGGGAGGACGTACGAGCAGTACTTC. This gives the protein CASSQERSGRTYEQYF.

This chain uses TRBV5-4 with TRBJ2-5; 8 bases map to TRBD2. Germline CDR1 and CDR2: SGHNT and YYREEE (reference sequence). The V gene end was trimmed by 3 bases and the J gene end by 2 bases; junction bases not matched to a gene: 3. CDR3 length: 14 amino acids. The DNA for the CDR3 is TGTGCCAGCAGCTCCGCTAGCGGGCAAGAGACCCAGTACTTC. This encodes CASSSASGQETQYF.

This clone was counted a single time. The chain carries TRBV29-1 and TRBJ2-1, with 8 bases fitting TRBD1. V dropped 4 bases and J dropped 9; count of bases not matched to a gene: 8. The CDR3 spans 13 residues. CDR1 is SQVTM and CDR2 is ANQGSEA in the germline V gene. The CDR3, as DNA: TGCAGCGTTGGGGCCAGGGGGCACGGTGAGCAGTTCTTC. Translation gives CSVGARGHGEQFF.

The chain couples TRBV4-2 to TRBJ1-4; TRBD1 matches at 10 bases. Germline V gene data show CDR1 as LGHNA and CDR2 as YNFKEQ. V lost 4 bases, J lost 5 bases, and 4 bases stayed unmatched. CDR3 length: 15 residues. CDR3 sequence reads: CASSLRQGANEKLFF. CDR3 DNA: TGTGCCAGCAGCCTTCGACAGGGGGCCAATGAAAAACTGTTTTTT.

The chain joins TRBV27 to TRBJ1-3; D gene unclear. The CDR3 sequence is 13 residues long. Trimming took off 7 bases at V and 3 bases at J, with 10 bases between the two ends. Germline CDR1 and CDR2: MNHEY and SMNVEV (reference sequence). Here the CDR3 reads CASIREGGNTIYF. The DNA of the CDR3 is TGTGCCAGCATCCGGGAGGGTGGAAACACCATATATTTT.

This clone appeared once. CDR3 region: CASSSTRWAGNQPQHF. CDR3 DNA: TGTGCCAGCAGCTCCACCCGATGGGCAGGTAATCAGCCCCAGCATTTT. The V call is TRBV7-9, the J call TRBJ1-5; D uncertain. Per germline, CDR1 SEHNR and CDR2 FQNEAQ (reference sequence). This CDR3 region has 16 residues. V dropped 4 bases and J dropped 4 bases, with 17 bases sitting between them.

The V call is TRBV6-5, the J call TRBJ2-7; TRBD1 agrees at 9 bases. With V trimmed by 0 bases and J by 3 bases, 3 bases remained unmatched. Germline V gene lookup returns CDR1 MNHEY and CDR2 SVGAGI. The CDR3 runs 15 residues. DNA of the CDR3: TGTGCCAGCAGTTACTCGGGACAGGGTTTCTACGAGCAGTACTTC. Encoded protein: CASSYSGQGFYEQYF.

This clone appeared once. For the CDR3, the DNA is TGTGCCAGCACCTCCAATCAGCCCCAGCATTTT. Protein: CASTSNQPQHF. The V call is TRBV28, the J call TRBJ1-5; no clear D. CDR3 length: 11 residues. Germline CDR1 reads MDHEN; CDR2 reads SYDVKM. Trimming stripped 7 bases from V and 3 bases from J, with 4 bases between.

The rearrangement joins TRBV7-2 to TRBJ2-1, with TRBD2 as a possible D gene (5 bases). The CDR3 length is 13 residues. In germline, CDR1 is SGHTA, CDR2 FQGNSA. V shed 5 bases and J shed 4 bases, with 9 bases lying between them. The CDR3 DNA reads TGTGCCAGCAGCCTCGGGGAATACAATGAGCAGTTCTTC. Protein: CASSLGEYNEQFF.

The CDR3 region is CASSPVMAGVSGANVLTF. In nucleotides, the CDR3 is TGTGCCAGCAGCCCTGTCATGGCAGGGGTCTCTGGGGCCAACGTCCTGACTTTC. The V and J genes are TRBV5-5 and TRBJ2-6, with D possibly being TRBD1 (6 bases). The CDR3 totals 18 residues. Per the germline V gene, CDR1 is SGHKS and CDR2 is YYEKEE (reference sequence). Deletions cut 4 bases from V and 0 bases from J, with 17 bases between.

The chain has TRBV6-4 and TRBJ2-1; 9 nucleotides align to TRBD2. The CDR3 covers 14 residues. Germline V gives CDR1 MRHNA, CDR2 SNTAGT. V gave up 8 bases and J gave up 5 bases; unmatched junction bases: 7. CDR3: CASAGGDSHNEQFF. In nucleotides, the CDR3 is TGTGCCAGCGCGGGAGGGGACAGCCACAATGAGCAGTTCTTC.

V and J are TRBV4-1 and TRBJ2-7; TRBD1 agrees at 7 bases. In germline, CDR1 is MGHRA, CDR2 YSYEKL. V was pared by 0 bases and J by 5 bases, with 7 bases of the junction left unmatched. This CDR3 is 15 amino acids long. Written as DNA, the CDR3 is TGCGCCAGCAGCCAAGATGACAGGGCTGTAAACGAGCAGTACTTC. Its protein product is CASSQDDRAVNEQYF.

The rearrangement joins TRBV9 to TRBJ2-4; tentatively, D is TRBD2 (6 bases). V shed 6 bases and J shed 5 bases, with 9 bases lying between them. In germline, CDR1 is SGDLS, CDR2 YYNGEE. The CDR3 contains 12 residues. Here the CDR3 DNA reads TGTGCCAGCAAAGGAGGGGAAAACATTCAGTACTTC. Its protein product is CASKGGENIQYF.

The chain carries TRBV7-2 and TRBJ1-2; 10 positions agree with TRBD1. The germline gives CDR1 SGHTA, CDR2 FQGNSA. The CDR3 loop spans 13 amino acids. J was trimmed by 8 bases and V by 4 bases; bases with no gene match: 4. The CDR3 protein is CASSYRQGAGYTF. CDR3 DNA: TGTGCCAGCAGCTACCGACAGGGGGCCGGCTACACCTTC.

In DNA, the CDR3 is TGTGCCACCCGGACAGACACCATGAACACTGAAGCTTTCTTT. Amino acids: CATRTDTMNTEAFF. This chain connects TRBV7-9 to TRBJ1-1; D perhaps matches TRBD1 (6 bases). Trimming shortened V by 10 bases and J by 0 bases, and 15 bases separated the two germline ends. The CDR3 extends over 14 amino acids. The germline V gene has CDR1 SEHNR and CDR2 FQNEAQ (reference sequence).

The chain recombines TRBV7-9 with TRBJ1-1; 8 positions match TRBD1. This CDR3 is 16 amino acids long. Unmatched junction bases numbered 7, after V lost 4 bases and J lost 0 bases. Germline V gene lookup returns CDR1 SEHNR and CDR2 FQNEAQ (reference sequence). This CDR3 reads CASSSPGGKMNTEAFF. CDR3 nucleotides: TGTGCCAGCAGCTCCCCAGGGGGCAAAATGAACACTGAAGCTTTCTTT.

The rearrangement uses TRBV5-6 and TRBJ1-1; D might be TRBD1 (5 bases). The ends were cut back, 7 bases at V and 5 bases at J, with 18 bases in the middle. Germline values: CDR1 SGHDT, CDR2 YYEEEE. The length of the CDR3 is 14 residues. The CDR3 DNA follows: TGTGCCAGCTTCCAGGGAGGGAGGTGGACTGAAGCTTTCTTT. As protein: CASFQGGRWTEAFF.

This chain connects TRBV15 to TRBJ2-2; unclear D gene. Per the germline V gene, CDR1 is LNHNV and CDR2 is YYDKDF (reference sequence). CDR3 length equals 14 residues. Between the trimmed V and J ends, which lost 11 bases and 0 bases, there was a span of 13 bases. As DNA, the CDR3 is TGTGCCCCCCAATTACTCACGAACACCGGGGAGCTGTTTTTT. Translation: CAPQLLTNTGELFF.

The V call is TRBV28, the J call TRBJ1-2, with 9 bases fitting TRBD1. Germline lookup yields CDR1 MDHEN and CDR2 SYDVKM. The CDR3 has 15 amino acids. V lost 3 bases, J lost 4 bases, and 6 bases stayed unmatched. This CDR3 is CASSFKGQGLYGYTF. CDR3 nucleotides: TGTGCCAGCAGTTTTAAGGGACAGGGCCTCTATGGCTACACCTTC.

The chain employs TRBV27 and TRBJ1-1; 8 bases map to TRBD1. Germline CDR1 reads MNHEY; CDR2 reads SMNVEV (reference sequence). The CDR3 has 17 amino acids. Unmatched junction bases numbered 15, after V lost 2 bases and J lost 7 bases. CDR3 coding DNA: TGTGCCAGCAGTTTAGTTAAGCTACGGACAGGGCGCCTTGAAGCTTTCTTT. Amino acid sequence: CASSLVKLRTGRLEAFF.

The V gene is TRBV27, the J gene TRBJ2-3; 10 nucleotides align to TRBD1. Germline V CDR1 and CDR2: MNHEY, SMNVEV (reference sequence). There are 16 residues in the CDR3. V lost 5 bases and J lost 4; bases outside the gene matches: 9. In DNA, the CDR3 is TGTGCCAGCAGTCCTTCCGGGACAGGGGCGTCAGATACGCAGTATTTT. It codes for CASSPSGTGASDTQYF.

This clone was detected only once. This sequence joins TRBV7-6 and TRBJ2-2; weak D call: TRBD1 (9 bases). The CDR3 has 18 amino acids. Trimming removed 4 bases from V and 2 bases from J, with 20 bases in between. Germline lookup yields CDR1 SGHVS and CDR2 FNYEAQ. The DNA for the CDR3 is TGTGCCAGCAGCTCGCGTGCGGGGGGACAGGGTAACACCGGGGAGCTGTTTTTT. Translation gives CASSSRAGGQGNTGELFF.